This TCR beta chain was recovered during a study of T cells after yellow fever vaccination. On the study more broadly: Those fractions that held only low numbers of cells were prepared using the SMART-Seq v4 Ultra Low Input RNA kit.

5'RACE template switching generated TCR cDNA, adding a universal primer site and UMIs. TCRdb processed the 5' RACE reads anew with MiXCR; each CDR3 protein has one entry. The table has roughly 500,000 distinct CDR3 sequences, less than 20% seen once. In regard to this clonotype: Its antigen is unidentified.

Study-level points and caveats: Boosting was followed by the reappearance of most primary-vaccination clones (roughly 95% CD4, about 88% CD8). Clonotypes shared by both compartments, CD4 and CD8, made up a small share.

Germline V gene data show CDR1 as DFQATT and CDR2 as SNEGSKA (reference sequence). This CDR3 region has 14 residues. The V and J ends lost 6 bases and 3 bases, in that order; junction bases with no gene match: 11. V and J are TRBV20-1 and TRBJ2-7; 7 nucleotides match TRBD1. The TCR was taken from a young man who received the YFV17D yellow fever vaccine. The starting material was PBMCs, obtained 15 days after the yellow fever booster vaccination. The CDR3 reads CSARGTSGGYEQYF. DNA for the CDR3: TGCAGTGCCCGAGGGACCTCAGGGGGCTACGAGCAGTACTTC.